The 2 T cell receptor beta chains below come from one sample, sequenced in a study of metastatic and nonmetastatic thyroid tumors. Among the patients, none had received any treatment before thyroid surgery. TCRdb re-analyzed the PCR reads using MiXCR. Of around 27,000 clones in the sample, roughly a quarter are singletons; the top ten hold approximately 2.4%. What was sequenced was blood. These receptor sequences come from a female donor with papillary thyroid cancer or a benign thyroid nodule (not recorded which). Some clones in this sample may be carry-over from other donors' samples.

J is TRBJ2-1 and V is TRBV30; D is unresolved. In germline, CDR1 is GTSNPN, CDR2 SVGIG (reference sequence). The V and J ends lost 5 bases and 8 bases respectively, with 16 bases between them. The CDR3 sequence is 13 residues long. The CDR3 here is CAWSRQVLDEQFF. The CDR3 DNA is TGTGCCTGGTCCCGCCAGGTGTTGGATGAGCAGTTCTTC.

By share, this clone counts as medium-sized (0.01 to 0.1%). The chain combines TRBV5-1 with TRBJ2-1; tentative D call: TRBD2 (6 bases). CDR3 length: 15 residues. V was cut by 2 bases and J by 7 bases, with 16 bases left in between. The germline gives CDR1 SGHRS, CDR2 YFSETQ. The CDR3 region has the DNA TGCGCCAGCAGCTTCCCTAGGGGCGGGGTAAATGAGCAGTTCTTC. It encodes CASSFPRGGVNEQFF.